The subject of this entry is one T cell receptor beta chain. Its antigen remains unidentified. The sample is drawn from a study of long-term antiretroviral therapy in people with HIV. V lost 5 bases, J lost 6 bases, and 13 bases stayed unmatched. This CDR3 region has 17 residues. Germline V gene data show CDR1 as SGHVS and CDR2 as FNYEAQ. The study's findings and limits: With ART, diversity went up but was still lower than in transplant donor controls.

The run of the v3.0 immunoSEQ assay was at survey level. Sequencing was performed with immunoSEQ multiplex PCR; in TCRdb, only in-frame clones are kept and a portion is missing. The sample records 20,000 to 25,000 clones, 85% being singletons. This receptor was obtained from a man aged 35 to 55 with HIV. The chain recombines TRBV7-6 with TRBJ2-2, with 9 bases matching TRBD1. Specimen: unsorted PBMCs, collected 1.6 years after starting antiretroviral therapy. The CDR3: CASSAGQGEAEPGELFF. In nucleotides, the CDR3 is TGTGCCAGCAGCGCGGGACAGGGTGAGGCCGAACCCGGGGAGCTGTTTTTT. The whole variable domain, remainder taken from reference TRBV7-6 and TRBJ2-2, is GAGVSQSPRYKVTKRGQDVALRCDPISGHVSLYWYRQALGQGPEFLTYFNYEAQQDKSGLPNDRFSAERPEGSISTLTIQRTEQRDSAMYRCASSAGQGEAEPGELFFGEGSRLTVL.